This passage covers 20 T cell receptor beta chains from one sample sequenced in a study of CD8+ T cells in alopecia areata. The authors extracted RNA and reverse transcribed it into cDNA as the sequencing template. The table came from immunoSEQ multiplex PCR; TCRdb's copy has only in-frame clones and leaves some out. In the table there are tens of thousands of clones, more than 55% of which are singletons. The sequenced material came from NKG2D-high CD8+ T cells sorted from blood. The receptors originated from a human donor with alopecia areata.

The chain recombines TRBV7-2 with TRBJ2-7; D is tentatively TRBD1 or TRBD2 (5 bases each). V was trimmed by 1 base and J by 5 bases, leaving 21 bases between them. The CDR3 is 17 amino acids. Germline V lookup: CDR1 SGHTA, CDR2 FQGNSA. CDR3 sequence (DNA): TGTGCCAGCAGCTTAGTAGAGGGGATTGGGCTAGCCCACGAGCAGTACTTC. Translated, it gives CASSLVEGIGLAHEQYF. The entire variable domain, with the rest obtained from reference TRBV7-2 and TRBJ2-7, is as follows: GAGVSQSPSNKVTEKGKDVELRCDPISGHTALYWYRQSLGQGLEFLIYFQGNSAPDKSGLPSDRFSAERTGGSVSTLTIQRTQQEDSAVYLCASSLVEGIGLAHEQYFGPGTRLTVT.

The DNA of the CDR3 is TGTGCCAGCAGTCCCTCGGACTTCACAGGCTACAATGAGCAGTTCTTC. Encoded protein: CASSPSDFTGYNEQFF. The chain couples TRBV27 to TRBJ2-1; D possibly matches TRBD1 or TRBD2 (5 bases each). The CDR3 consists of 16 residues. Germline lookup yields CDR1 MNHEY and CDR2 SMNVEV (reference sequence). V shed 5 bases and J shed 3 bases, with 17 bases lying between them.

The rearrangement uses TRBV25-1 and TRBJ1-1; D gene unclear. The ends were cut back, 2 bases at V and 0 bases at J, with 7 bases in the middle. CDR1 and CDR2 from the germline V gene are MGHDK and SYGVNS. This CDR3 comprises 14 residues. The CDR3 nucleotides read TGTGCCAGCAGTGAAAGTTGGGTGAACACTGAAGCTTTCTTT. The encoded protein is CASSESWVNTEAFF. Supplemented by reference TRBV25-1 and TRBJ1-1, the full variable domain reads EADIYQTPRYLVIGTGKKITLECSQTMGHDKMYWYQQDPGMELHLIHYSYGVNSTEKGDLSSESTVSRIRTEHFPLTLESARPSHTSQYLCASSESWVNTEAFFGQGTRLTVV.

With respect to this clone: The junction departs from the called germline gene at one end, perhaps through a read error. CDR3: CAWGHSFGDLDF. The CDR3 DNA is TGTGCCTGGGGTCATTCCTTCGGCGATTTGGACTTC. This chain connects TRBV30 to TRBJ2-4; D remains unclear. Germline V gene data show CDR1 as GTSNPN and CDR2 as SVGIG (reference sequence). The CDR3 consists of 12 residues.

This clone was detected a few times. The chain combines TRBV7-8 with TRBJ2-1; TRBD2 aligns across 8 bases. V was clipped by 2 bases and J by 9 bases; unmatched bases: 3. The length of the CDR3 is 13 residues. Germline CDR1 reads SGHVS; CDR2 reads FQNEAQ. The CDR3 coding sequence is TGTGCCAGCAGCTTATCGCTAGCGGGTGAGCAGTTCTTC. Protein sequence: CASSLSLAGEQFF.

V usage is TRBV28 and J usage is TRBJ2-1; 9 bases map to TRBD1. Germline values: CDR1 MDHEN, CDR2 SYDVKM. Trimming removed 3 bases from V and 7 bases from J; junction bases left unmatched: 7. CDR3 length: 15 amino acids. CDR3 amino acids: CASSFVDRGGNEQFF. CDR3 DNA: TGTGCCAGCAGTTTTGTGGACAGGGGTGGGAATGAGCAGTTCTTC. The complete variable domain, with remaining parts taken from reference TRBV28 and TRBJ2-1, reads DVKVTQSSRYLVKRTGEKVFLECVQDMDHENMFWYRQDPGLGLRLIYFSYDVKMKEKGDIPEGYSVSREKKERFSLILESASTNQTSMYLCASSFVDRGGNEQFFGPGTRLTVL.

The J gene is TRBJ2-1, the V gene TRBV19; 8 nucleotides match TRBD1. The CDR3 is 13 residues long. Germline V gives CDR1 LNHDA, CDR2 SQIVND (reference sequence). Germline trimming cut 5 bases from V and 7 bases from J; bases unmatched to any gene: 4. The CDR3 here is CASSLQGANEQFF. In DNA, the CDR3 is TGTGCCAGTAGTCTTCAGGGGGCGAATGAGCAGTTCTTC. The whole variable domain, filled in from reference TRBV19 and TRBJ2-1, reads DGGITQSPKYLFRKEGQNVTLSCEQNLNHDAMYWYRQDPGQGLRLIYYSQIVNDFQKGDIAEGYSVSREKKESFPLTVTSAQKNPTAFYLCASSLQGANEQFFGPGTRLTVL.

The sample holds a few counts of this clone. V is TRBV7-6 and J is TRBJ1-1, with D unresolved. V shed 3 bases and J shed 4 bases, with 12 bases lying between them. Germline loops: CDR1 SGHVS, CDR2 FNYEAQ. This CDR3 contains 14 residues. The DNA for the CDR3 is TGTGCCAGCAGCTTTGGCCATCCCCCCACTGAAGCTTTCTTT. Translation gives CASSFGHPPTEAFF.

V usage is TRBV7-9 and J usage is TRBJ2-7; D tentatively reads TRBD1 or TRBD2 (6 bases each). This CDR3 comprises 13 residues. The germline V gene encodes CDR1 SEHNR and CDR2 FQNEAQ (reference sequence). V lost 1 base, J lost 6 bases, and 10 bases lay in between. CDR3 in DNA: TGTGCCAGCAGCTTAGGAGGGGGGATCGAGCAGTACTTC. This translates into CASSLGGGIEQYF.

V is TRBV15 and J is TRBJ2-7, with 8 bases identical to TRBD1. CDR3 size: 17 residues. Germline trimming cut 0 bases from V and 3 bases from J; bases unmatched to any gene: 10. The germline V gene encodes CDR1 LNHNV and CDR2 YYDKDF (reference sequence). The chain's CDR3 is CATSRDDTGTGHYEQYF. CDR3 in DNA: TGTGCCACCAGCAGAGATGATACGGGGACAGGCCACTACGAGCAGTACTTC.

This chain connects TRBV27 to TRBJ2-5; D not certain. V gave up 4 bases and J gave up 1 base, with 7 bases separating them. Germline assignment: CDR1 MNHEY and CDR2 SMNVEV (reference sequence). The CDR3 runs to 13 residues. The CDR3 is CASSSLGQETQYF. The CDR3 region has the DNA TGTGCCAGCAGTTCACTGGGCCAAGAGACCCAGTACTTC.

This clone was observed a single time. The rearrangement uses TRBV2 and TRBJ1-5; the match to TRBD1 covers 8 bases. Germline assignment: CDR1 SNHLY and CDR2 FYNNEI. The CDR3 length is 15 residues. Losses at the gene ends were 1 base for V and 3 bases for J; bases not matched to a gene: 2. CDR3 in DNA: TGTGCCAGCAGTGAAGGGACAGGGTACAATCAGCCCCAGCATTTT. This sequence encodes CASSEGTGYNQPQHF.

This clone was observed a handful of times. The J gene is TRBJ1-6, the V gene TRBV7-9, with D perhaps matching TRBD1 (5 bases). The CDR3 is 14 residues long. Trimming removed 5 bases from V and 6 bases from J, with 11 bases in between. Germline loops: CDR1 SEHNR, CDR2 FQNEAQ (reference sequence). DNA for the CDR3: TGTGCCAGCAGCCTCGGGGGATCTAATTCACCCCTCCACTTT. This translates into CASSLGGSNSPLHF.

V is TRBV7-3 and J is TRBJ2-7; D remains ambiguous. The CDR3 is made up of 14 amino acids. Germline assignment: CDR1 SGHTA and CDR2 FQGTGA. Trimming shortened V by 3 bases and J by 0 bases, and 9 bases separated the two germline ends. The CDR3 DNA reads TGTGCCAGCAGCTTGCATCCCGGCTCCTACGAGCAGTACTTC. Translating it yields CASSLHPGSYEQYF.

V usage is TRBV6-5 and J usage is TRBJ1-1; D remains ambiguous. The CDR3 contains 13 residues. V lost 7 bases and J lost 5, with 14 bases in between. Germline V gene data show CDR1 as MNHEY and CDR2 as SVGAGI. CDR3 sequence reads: CASNVDRGTEAFF. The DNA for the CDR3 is TGTGCCAGCAATGTCGATCGGGGAACTGAAGCTTTCTTT.

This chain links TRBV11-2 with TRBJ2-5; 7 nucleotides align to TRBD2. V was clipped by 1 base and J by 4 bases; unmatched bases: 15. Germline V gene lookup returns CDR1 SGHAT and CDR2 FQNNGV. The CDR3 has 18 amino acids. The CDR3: CASSLGFYGSGAGETQYF. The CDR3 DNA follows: TGTGCCAGCAGCTTAGGCTTCTATGGCAGCGGGGCGGGAGAGACCCAGTACTTC.

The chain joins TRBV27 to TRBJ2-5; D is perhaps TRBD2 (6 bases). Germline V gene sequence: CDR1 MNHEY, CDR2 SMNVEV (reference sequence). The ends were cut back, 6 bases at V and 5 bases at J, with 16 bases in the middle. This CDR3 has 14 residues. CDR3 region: CASRGLGALETQYF. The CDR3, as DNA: TGTGCCAGCAGGGGACTGGGCGCCCTGGAGACCCAGTACTTC.

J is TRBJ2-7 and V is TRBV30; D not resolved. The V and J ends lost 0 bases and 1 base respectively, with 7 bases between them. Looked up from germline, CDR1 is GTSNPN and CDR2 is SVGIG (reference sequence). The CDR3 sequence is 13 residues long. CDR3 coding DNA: TGTGCCTGGAGTGTAAGCACTTCCTACGAGCAGTACTTC. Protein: CAWSVSTSYEQYF. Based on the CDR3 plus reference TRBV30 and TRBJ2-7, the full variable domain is SQTIHQWPATLVQPVGSPLSLECTVEGTSNPNLYWYRQAAGRGLQLLFYSVGIGQISSEVPQNLSASRPQDRQFILSSKKLLLSDSGFYLCAWSVSTSYEQYFGPGTRLTVT.

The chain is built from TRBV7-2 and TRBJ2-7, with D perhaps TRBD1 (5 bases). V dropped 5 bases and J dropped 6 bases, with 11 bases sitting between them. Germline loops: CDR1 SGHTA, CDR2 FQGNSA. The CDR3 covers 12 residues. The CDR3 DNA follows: TGTGCCAGCAGCGACTCAGGGATCGAGCAGTACTTC. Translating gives CASSDSGIEQYF.

The CDR3 DNA reads TGTGCCAGCAGTTGGGACTACCGCTACGAGCAGTACTTC. This codes for CASSWDYRYEQYF. The chain combines TRBV27 with TRBJ2-7, with 7 bases fitting TRBD2. J lost 3 bases, V lost 4 bases, and 3 bases had no gene match. The CDR3 length is 13 residues. CDR1 MNHEY and CDR2 SMNVEV come from the germline V gene (reference sequence).